One and the same sample provided the 20 T cell receptor beta chains below, sequenced in a study of T cells in localized non-small cell lung cancer (TCRdb year 2020). The receptor library was made with the immunoSEQ multiplex PCR assay. TCRdb mirrors the immuneACCESS table, restricted to in-frame sequences. Some clones are absent from its copies; in checked studies, under half trace to an unresolved V gene, and the reason for the others is unknown. The sample profile shows 60,000 to 75,000 clones; 84% of them were found once. The leading ten clones occupy less than 15% of the sample. The starting material was peripheral blood, obtained before any cancer treatment. The source of these receptors is a female donor over 55 with stage I lung adenocarcinoma.

The V gene is TRBV19, the J gene TRBJ2-7, with a tentative D call TRBD2 (6 bases). The ends were cut back, 6 bases at V and 2 bases at J, with 17 bases in the middle. CDR1 and CDR2 from the germline V gene are LNHDA and SQIVND (reference sequence). The CDR3 length is 15 residues. CDR3 DNA sequence: TGTGCCAGTAGCGCTTCGGAGGGAGCTGCCTACGAGCAGTACTTC. As protein: CASSASEGAAYEQYF.

The chain combines TRBV28 with TRBJ1-1; weak D call: TRBD1 (5 bases). The CDR3 covers 15 residues. Germline V lookup: CDR1 MDHEN, CDR2 SYDVKM. V was cut by 3 bases and J by 3 bases, with 14 bases left in between. CDR3 coding DNA: TGTGCCAGCAGTTTGGGGGGGAGATGGGACACTGAAGCTTTCTTT. Encoded protein: CASSLGGRWDTEAFF.

This clone has more than one count but fewer than ten. This sequence joins TRBV28 and TRBJ2-7; 9 bases are shared with TRBD1. Germline V gene lookup returns CDR1 MDHEN and CDR2 SYDVKM. The CDR3 has 19 amino acids. With 4 bases clipped from V and 5 bases from J, the junction kept 21 bases outside the gene matches. CDR3 bases: TGTGCCAGCAGTTCCTACGATCCTAGTCCCGGGACAGGGTTTAACGAGCAGTACTTC. It codes for CASSSYDPSPGTGFNEQYF.

CDR3 sequence reads: CASSLGFSGANVLTF. Here the CDR3 DNA reads TGTGCCAGCAGTTTAGGGTTCTCTGGGGCCAACGTCCTGACTTTC. V is TRBV27 and J is TRBJ2-6; D is unresolved. The germline gives CDR1 MNHEY, CDR2 SMNVEV (reference sequence). The CDR3 extends over 15 amino acids. Trimming removed 2 bases at V and 0 bases at J, with 5 bases between.

The V and J genes are TRBV11-2 and TRBJ1-1; D is possibly TRBD1 (5 bases). Trimming shortened V by 2 bases and J by 7 bases, and 14 bases separated the two germline ends. Per the germline V gene, CDR1 is SGHAT and CDR2 is FQNNGV. The CDR3 length is 14 residues. The CDR3 nucleotides read TGTGCCAGCAGCTTATCAAGGGGAACTATTGAAGCTTTCTTT. Encoded protein: CASSLSRGTIEAFF.

The chain links TRBV11-2 to TRBJ2-7; 7 positions agree with TRBD2. Per the germline V gene, CDR1 is SGHAT and CDR2 is FQNNGV. The V and J ends lost 9 bases and 3 bases, in that order; junction bases with no gene match: 11. The CDR3 length is 14 residues. The DNA for the CDR3 is TGTGCCAGTTCACACGCTGCGGGAGACTACGAGCAGTACTTC. Its protein product is CASSHAAGDYEQYF.

V is TRBV7-3 and J is TRBJ2-3, with TRBD2 matching over 11 bases. CDR1 and CDR2 (germline): SGHTA, FQGTGA. The CDR3 totals 15 residues. Trimming took 5 bases from V and 6 from J; bases not matched to a gene: 7. The CDR3 nucleotides are TGTGCCAGCAGCGAGACTAGCGGGGTAAGGGATACGCAGTATTTT. It codes for CASSETSGVRDTQYF. The complete variable domain, with remaining parts taken from reference TRBV7-3 and TRBJ2-3, reads GAGVSQTPSNKVTEKGKYVELRCDPISGHTALYWYRQSLGQGPEFLIYFQGTGAADDSGLPNDRFFAVRPEGSVSTLKIQRTERGDSAVYLCASSETSGVRDTQYFGPGTRLTVL.

The sample holds one count of this clone. The chain joins TRBV5-5 to TRBJ2-2; D is undetermined. Germline V gene lookup returns CDR1 SGHKS and CDR2 YYEKEE (reference sequence). The germline V and J ends were trimmed by 2 bases and 6 bases, with 5 bases remaining between them. The CDR3 totals 12 residues. In nucleotides, the CDR3 is TGTGCCAGCAGCTTAGTGTCCGGGGAGCTGTTTTTT. Amino acid sequence: CASSLVSGELFF.

The chain couples TRBV5-1 to TRBJ2-1; 9 nucleotides align to TRBD1. This CDR3 is built from 14 residues. Germline lookup yields CDR1 SGHRS and CDR2 YFSETQ. V dropped 5 bases and J dropped 7; count of bases not matched to a gene: 7. This CDR3 is CASRPGQGRNEQFF. The DNA for the CDR3 is TGCGCCAGCAGGCCGGGACAGGGTAGGAATGAGCAGTTCTTC.

This chain uses TRBV12-5 with TRBJ2-1; 9 bases are a match to TRBD2. The CDR3 consists of 14 residues. V lost 3 bases to trimming and J lost 7 bases; unmatched junction nucleotides: 4. Germline-derived CDR1 and CDR2 are LGHNT and FRNRAP. CDR3 protein: CASGFAGGRNEQFF. The DNA of the CDR3 is TGTGCTAGTGGTTTCGCGGGAGGGCGAAATGAGCAGTTCTTC.

Notes on this clone: One junction end does not reproduce the germline sequence, and a read error may be involved. The genes are TRBV7-7 and TRBJ1-1; 7 bases map to TRBD1. Germline CDR1 SSHAT, CDR2 FNYEAQ (reference sequence). The CDR3 runs to 14 residues. The CDR3 nucleotides are TGTGCTAGCAGTGACCGGGACAGCACTACTGAAGCTTTCTTT. Residues: CASSDRDSTTEAFF.

This chain joins TRBV19 and TRBJ2-7, with 10 nucleotides matching TRBD2. CDR1 LNHDA and CDR2 SQIVND come from the germline V gene (reference sequence). This CDR3 contains 16 residues. After removal of 5 bases from V and 5 bases from J, the junction contained 12 bases not matched to a gene. CDR3 in amino acids: CASSGSGRTGSDEQYF. The CDR3 coding sequence is TGTGCCAGTAGTGGTAGCGGGAGGACCGGGTCGGACGAGCAGTACTTC.

The chain has TRBV5-4 and TRBJ1-2, with TRBD1 matching over 9 bases. Germline CDR1 is SGHNT and CDR2 is YYREEE (reference sequence). This CDR3 is 16 amino acids long. J was trimmed by 1 base and V by 0 bases; bases with no gene match: 4. CDR3 sequence reads: CASSLGAGQGNYGYTF. For the CDR3, the DNA is TGTGCCAGCAGCTTGGGAGCGGGACAGGGTAACTATGGCTACACCTTC.

This sequence joins TRBV21-1 and TRBJ2-1. TRBV21-1 is shown as a pseudogene. CDR3 length: 15 residues. The CDR3 region has the DNA TGTGCCAGCAGCAAACCGGAAGGCTCCTACAATGAGCAGTTCTTC. It translates to CASSKPEGSYNEQFF.

This chain joins TRBV5-1 and TRBJ1-6; 10 positions match TRBD1. Germline V gene data show CDR1 as SGHRS and CDR2 as YFSETQ. CDR3 length: 15 residues. With V trimmed by 0 bases and J by 9 bases, 3 bases remained unmatched. The CDR3 DNA reads TGCGCCAGCAGCTTGGCGGGACAGGGGATTTCACCCCTCCACTTT. Amino acid sequence: CASSLAGQGISPLHF.

The V gene is TRBV11-2, the J gene TRBJ1-1; a weak D match, TRBD1 (6 bases). This CDR3 has 14 residues. Deletions cut 5 bases from V and 5 bases from J, with 15 bases between. Germline CDR1 reads SGHAT; CDR2 reads FQNNGV. The CDR3 loop is CASSGYRDETEAFF. The DNA for the CDR3 is TGTGCCAGCAGCGGTTACAGGGATGAAACTGAAGCTTTCTTT.

The rearrangement links TRBV18 to TRBJ2-3; 8 bases match TRBD1. Germline CDR1 and CDR2: KGHSH and LQKENI. After removal of 0 bases from V and 3 bases from J, the junction contained 5 bases not matched to a gene. The CDR3 spans 16 residues. The CDR3 reads CASSPPGQEFTDTQYF. As DNA, the CDR3 is TGTGCCAGCTCACCACCGGGACAGGAGTTTACAGATACGCAGTATTTT.

The rearrangement uses TRBV19 and TRBJ2-3; 7 bases line up with TRBD2. Germline CDR1 is LNHDA and CDR2 is SQIVND (reference sequence). The CDR3 contains 15 residues. J lost 4 bases, V lost 5 bases, and 9 bases had no gene match. The CDR3 is CASSRKAGSSDTQYF. DNA for the CDR3: TGTGCCAGTAGTCGAAAAGCGGGATCTTCAGATACGCAGTATTTT.

On this clone: Other nucleotide sequences in the sample specify the same CDR3. The V gene is TRBV18, the J gene TRBJ1-5; no clear D. V gave up 2 bases and J gave up 4 bases, with 6 bases separating them. This CDR3 contains 13 residues. Germline V gene lookup returns CDR1 KGHSH and CDR2 LQKENI. The CDR3 region has the DNA TGTGCCAGCTCACCAGAGGGTAATCAGCCCCAGCATTTT. This translates into CASSPEGNQPQHF.

This clone was picked up one time. The chain is built from TRBV30 and TRBJ2-3; 9 nucleotides line up with TRBD2. V dropped 4 bases and J dropped 3; count of bases not matched to a gene: 2. The CDR3 totals 13 residues. CDR1 and CDR2 from the germline V gene are GTSNPN and SVGIG (reference sequence). The CDR3 region is CAWTSGNTDTQYF. CDR3 coding DNA: TGTGCCTGGACTAGCGGGAATACAGATACGCAGTATTTT.